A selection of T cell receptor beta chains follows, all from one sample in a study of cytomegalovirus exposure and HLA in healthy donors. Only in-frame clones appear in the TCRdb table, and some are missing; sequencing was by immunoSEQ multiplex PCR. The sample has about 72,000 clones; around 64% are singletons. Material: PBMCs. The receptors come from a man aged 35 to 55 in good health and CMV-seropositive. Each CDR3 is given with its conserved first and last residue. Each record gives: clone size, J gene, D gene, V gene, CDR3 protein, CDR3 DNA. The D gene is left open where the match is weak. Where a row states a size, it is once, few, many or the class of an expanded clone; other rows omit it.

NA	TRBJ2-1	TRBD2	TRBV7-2	CASSLGSTSGGVNEQFF	TGTGCCAGCAGCTTAGGCTCCACTAGCGGGGGGGTAAATGAGCAGTTCTTC
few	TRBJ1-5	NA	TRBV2	CASGTGQWPQHF	TGTGCCAGCGGGACTGGCCAGTGGCCCCAGCATTTT
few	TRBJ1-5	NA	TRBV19	CATRRHPGPQHF	TGTGCCACCAGACGTCACCCAGGGCCCCAGCATTTT
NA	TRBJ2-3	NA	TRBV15	CATSRTLSDTDTQYF	TGTGCCACCAGCAGGACTCTTAGCGACACAGATACGCAGTATTTT
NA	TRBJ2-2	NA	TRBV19	CASRETGSTGELFF	TGTGCCAGTAGAGAGACAGGATCCACCGGGGAGCTGTTTTTT
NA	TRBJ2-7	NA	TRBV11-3	CASIQKERAAYEQYF	TGTGCCAGTATCCAGAAGGAGAGGGCGGCATACGAGCAGTACTTC
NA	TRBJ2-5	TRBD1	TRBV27	CASSKDRARETQYF	TGTGCCAGCAGTAAAGACAGGGCCAGGGAGACCCAGTACTTC
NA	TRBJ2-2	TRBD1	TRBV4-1	CASHLQGQISNTGELFF	TGCGCCAGCCACCTTCAGGGACAGATATCGAACACCGGGGAGCTGTTTTTT
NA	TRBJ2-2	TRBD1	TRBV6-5	CASSWGQGGTGELFF	TGTGCCAGCAGTTGGGGACAGGGAGGCACCGGGGAGCTGTTTTTT
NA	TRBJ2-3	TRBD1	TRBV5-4	CASSPRTGQDTQYF	TGTGCCAGCAGCCCCCGGACAGGTCAAGATACGCAGTATTTT
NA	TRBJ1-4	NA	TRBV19	CASKQDHNEKLFF	TGTGCCAGTAAGCAGGATCATAATGAAAAACTGTTTTTT
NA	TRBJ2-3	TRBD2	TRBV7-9	CASTFGGGTDTQYF	TGTGCCAGCACTTTCGGGGGGGGTACAGATACGCAGTATTTT
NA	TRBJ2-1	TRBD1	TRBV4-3	CASSQGTGGYNEQFF	TGCGCCAGCAGCCAAGGGACAGGGGGCTACAATGAGCAGTTCTTC
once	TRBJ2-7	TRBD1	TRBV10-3	CAISGDRGNFGEQYF	TGTGCCATCAGTGGGGACAGGGGGAACTTTGGCGAGCAGTACTTC
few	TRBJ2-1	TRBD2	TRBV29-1	CSVVVGSGVYNEQFF	TGCAGCGTTGTAGTGGGAAGCGGGGTGTACAATGAGCAGTTCTTC
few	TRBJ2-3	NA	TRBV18	CASSPLNRQYF	TGTGCCAGCTCACCACTGAATAGGCAGTATTTT
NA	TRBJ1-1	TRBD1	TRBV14	CASSQFGQGETEAFF	TGTGCCAGCAGCCAATTCGGACAGGGTGAAACTGAAGCTTTCTTT
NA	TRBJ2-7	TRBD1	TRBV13	CASSFRTGTGSYEQYF	TGTGCCAGCAGCTTCCGGACCGGGACAGGGTCCTACGAGCAGTACTTC
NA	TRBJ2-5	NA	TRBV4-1	CASSEDTGLETQYF	TGCGCCAGCAGCGAAGATACAGGTTTAGAGACCCAGTACTTC
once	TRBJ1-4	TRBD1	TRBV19	CATRRDRGRWEKLFF	TGTGCCACGCGGAGAGACAGGGGGCGCTGGGAAAAACTGTTTTTT
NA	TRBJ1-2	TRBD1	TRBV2	CASSEGAGGDGYTF	TGTGCCAGCAGTGAAGGGGCAGGGGGAGATGGCTACACCTTC
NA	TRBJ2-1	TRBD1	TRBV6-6	CASSFRQGVLNEQFF	TGTGCCAGCAGTTTTCGGCAGGGGGTTCTCAATGAGCAGTTCTTC
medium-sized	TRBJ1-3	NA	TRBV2	CASSEEGGGYSGNTIYF	TGTGCCAGCAGTGAAGAAGGGGGTGGGTACTCTGGAAACACCATATATTTT
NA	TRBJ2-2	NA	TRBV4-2	CASSQARSTGELFF	TGTGCCAGCAGCCAAGCTAGGAGCACCGGGGAGCTGTTTTTT
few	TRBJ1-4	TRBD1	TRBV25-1	CASSSGGSANEKLFF	TGTGCCAGCAGCTCAGGGGGTTCGGCTAATGAAAAACTGTTTTTT
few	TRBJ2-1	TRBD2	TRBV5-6	CASSSRRTSVRSEQFF	TGTGCCAGCAGTTCCCGCCGGACTAGCGTGAGGAGTGAGCAGTTCTTC
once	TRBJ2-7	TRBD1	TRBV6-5	CASSSPPTGTYEQYF	TGTGCCAGCAGTTCCCCGCCGACAGGGACCTACGAGCAGTACTTC
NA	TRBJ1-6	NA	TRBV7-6	CASSSLQGGLYNSPLHF	TGTGCCAGCAGCTCCTTACAGGGTGGTCTCTATAATTCACCCCTCCACTTT
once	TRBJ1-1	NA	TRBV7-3	CASSRPPDTEAFF	TGTGCCAGCAGCCGCCCACCGGACACTGAAGCTTTCTTT
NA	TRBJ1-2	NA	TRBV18	CASSPEAGDNGYTF	TGTGCCAGCTCACCAGAAGCAGGCGATAATGGCTACACCTTC
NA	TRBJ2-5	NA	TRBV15	CATSRAFQETQYF	TGTGCCACCAGCAGGGCCTTCCAAGAGACCCAGTACTTC
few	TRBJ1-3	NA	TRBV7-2	CASRFRSGNTIYF	TGTGCCAGCAGATTCCGTTCTGGAAACACCATATATTTT
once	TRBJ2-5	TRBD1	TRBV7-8	CASSLVVGGTGGAETQYF	TGTGCCAGCAGCTTAGTAGTGGGGGGCACAGGGGGCGCGGAGACCCAGTACTTC
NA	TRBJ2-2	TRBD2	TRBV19	CASSHTSATGELFF	TGTGCCAGTAGTCACACTAGCGCCACCGGGGAGCTGTTTTTT
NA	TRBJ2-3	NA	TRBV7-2	CASSLRMGGRTDTQYF	TGTGCCAGCAGCTTACGTATGGGGGGGCGCACAGATACGCAGTATTTT
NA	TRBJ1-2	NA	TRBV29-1	CSVEGAAGSLTF	TGCAGCGTTGAAGGGGCGGCAGGGTCGTTAACCTTC
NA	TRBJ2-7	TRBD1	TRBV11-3	CASSQRDRTAYEQYF	TGTGCCAGCAGCCAGAGGGACAGGACGGCCTACGAGCAGTACTTC
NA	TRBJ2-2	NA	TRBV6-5	CASSYSWEVGELFF	TGTGCCAGCAGTTACTCCTGGGAGGTCGGGGAGCTGTTTTTT
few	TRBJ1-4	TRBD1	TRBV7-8	CASSWRDRGLVTNEKLFF	TGTGCCAGCAGCTGGAGGGACAGGGGCTTGGTAACTAATGAAAAACTGTTTTTT
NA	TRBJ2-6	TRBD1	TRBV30	CAYNRGSGANVLTF	TGTGCCTATAACAGGGGCTCTGGGGCCAACGTCCTGACTTTC
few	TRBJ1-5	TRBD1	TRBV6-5	CASSLTTTGGNQPQHF	TGTGCCAGCAGTTTAACAACTACAGGGGGGAATCAGCCCCAGCATTTT
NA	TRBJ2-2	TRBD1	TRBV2	CASRPPTGGTGELFF	TGTGCCAGCCGGCCTCCGACAGGGGGGACCGGGGAGCTGTTTTTT
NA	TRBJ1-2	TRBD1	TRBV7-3	CASSITGTGGRDYGYTF	TGTGCCAGCAGCATAACTGGGACAGGGGGACGGGACTATGGCTACACCTTC
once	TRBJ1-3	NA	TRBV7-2	CASSPGGVAGNTIYF	TGTGCCAGCAGCCCCGGGGGGGTCGCTGGAAACACCATATATTTT
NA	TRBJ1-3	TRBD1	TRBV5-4	CASSGDRGLGNTIYF	TGTGCCAGCAGCGGGGACAGGGGGCTAGGAAACACCATATATTTT
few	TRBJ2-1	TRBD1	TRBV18	CASSPVGTGGPNEQFF	TGTGCCAGCTCACCTGTAGGGACAGGGGGCCCGAATGAGCAGTTCTTC
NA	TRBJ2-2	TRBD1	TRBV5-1	CATRTGYNTGELFF	TGCGCCACCAGGACAGGGTACAACACCGGGGAGCTGTTTTTT
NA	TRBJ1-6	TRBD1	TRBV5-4	CASSNRQGFDSPLHF	TGTGCCAGCAGTAACAGACAGGGGTTCGATTCACCCCTCCACTTT